This T cell receptor (beta chain) emerged from a study of cytomegalovirus exposure and HLA in healthy donors. General study points: Per published reports, the classifier diagnosed cytomegalovirus status with high specificity and sensitivity. TCR beta chains numbering some 150 were designated cytomegalovirus-associated.

V shed 2 bases and J 5 bases; nucleotides not matched to a gene: 4. CDR3 size: 15 residues. The germline CDR1 and CDR2 sequences are SGHDT and YYEEEE. Separate from the roughly 700-subject first cohort was the approximately 130-subject validation cohort, to which the donors belonged. A word on this clone: Its antigen remains unknown.

Generated by immunoSEQ multiplex PCR, the TCRdb table keeps only in-frame clones and is missing some. In the table there are 200,000 to 300,000 clones, 90% of which are singletons. The J gene is TRBJ2-7, the V gene TRBV5-6; 13 positions match TRBD2. The sample was PBMCs. This TCR came from a woman aged 25 to 39 in good health and CMV-seronegative. The CDR3 is CASSFRTSGGNEQYF. The CDR3 DNA sequence: TGTGCCAGCAGCTTCAGGACTAGCGGGGGTAACGAGCAGTACTTC.